This T cell receptor (beta chain) was recovered during a study of blood T cell repertoires in COVID-19. As for the study in general: T cells, B-cell-depleted T cells, or PBMCs supplied cDNA or gDNA.

Produced via immunoSEQ multiplex PCR; TCRdb's table is partial and in-frame only. The sample lists about 280,000 clones; around 88% were seen once. Per germline, CDR1 LNHDA and CDR2 SQIVND (reference sequence). The ends lost 6 bases at V and 4 bases at J; junction bases unmatched: 7. There are 15 residues in the CDR3. The sequencing sample was made of peripheral blood. V gene TRBV19 combines with J gene TRBJ2-3; 10 positions match TRBD2. This receptor was identified in a man aged 40-49 years with acute or convalescent COVID-19. In nucleotides, the CDR3 is TGTGCCAGTAGGACGCTAGCGGGGGTGGCAGATACGCAGTATTTT. Protein sequence: CASRTLAGVADTQYF.